The 20 T cell receptor beta chains below were found in one sample sequenced in a study of blood T cells in healthy people across ages. Primed by a sample-barcoded 5' primer and a J-beta primer mix, a second PCR proceeded for 7 to 11 cycles. Each CDR3 protein gets one entry after TCRdb re-called the 5' RACE reads with MiXCR. The sample has roughly 1,100,000 distinct CDR3 sequences, almost 25% seen once; the top ten hold approximately 0.71%. In addition, the sample was reused for a study of T cells of mothers and their children.

Input material: blood. These receptors all come from a girl aged 2 to 9 in good health.

The V and J genes are TRBV27 and TRBJ2-5; tentative D call: TRBD2 (6 bases). Trimming left V 8 bases short and J 3 bases short, with 19 bases between. The CDR3 spans 15 residues. Germline V lookup: CDR1 MNHEY, CDR2 SMNVEV (reference sequence). As DNA, the CDR3 is TGTGCCAGCGCCAGTCTCGGAGGGCCCAAAGAGACCCAGTACTTC. Translating it yields CASASLGGPKETQYF.

This clonotype was seen a handful of times. This chain uses TRBV7-2 with TRBJ1-2; D remains ambiguous. The CDR3 is 12 residues long. Trimming left V 10 bases short and J 7 bases short, with 16 bases between. Germline V CDR1 and CDR2: SGHTA, FQGNSA. The CDR3 here is CATSWAVSGYTF. CDR3 DNA sequence: TGTGCCACATCCTGGGCAGTAAGTGGCTACACCTTC.

J is TRBJ1-1 and V is TRBV6-5, with a tentative D call TRBD1 (5 bases). The V end lost 7 bases, the J end lost 11 bases, and 17 bases lay between the germline ends. There are 12 residues in the CDR3. Germline CDR1 reads MNHEY; CDR2 reads SVGAGI. The CDR3 spells CASMWQGSRAFF. In nucleotides, the CDR3 is TGTGCCAGCATGTGGCAGGGCTCGCGGGCTTTCTTT.

This clonotype was seen only a few times. The chain joins TRBV4-2 to TRBJ1-3; D ambiguous. Trimming pared 0 bases from V and 0 bases from J, leaving 12 bases between. Germline V gives CDR1 LGHNA, CDR2 YNFKEQ. This CDR3 is 17 amino acids long. Here the CDR3 reads CASSQEPYSGSGNTIYF. The CDR3 nucleotides read TGTGCCAGCAGCCAAGAGCCGTACAGTGGCTCTGGAAACACCATATATTTT.

The chain recombines TRBV29-1 with TRBJ2-5; the D call may be TRBD1 or TRBD2 (5 bases each). Near its end, the DNA agrees better with TRBJ2-1, so the J call may be wrong. The germline CDR1 and CDR2 sequences are SQVTM and ANQGSEA. The CDR3 extends over 14 amino acids. Written as DNA, the CDR3 is TGCAGCGTTGAACTCCAATGGGACGGGGATGAGCAGTTCTTC. This sequence encodes CSVELQWDGDEQFF.

This clonotype was counted a few times. This chain connects TRBV6-1 to TRBJ2-1; TRBD2 is a possible D gene (6 bases). The germline V and J ends were trimmed by 7 bases and 5 bases, with 15 bases remaining between them. In germline, CDR1 is MNHNS, CDR2 SASEGT. This CDR3 has 14 amino acids. The CDR3 nucleotides read TGTGCCAGCACCCGGGAGCATGGCGACAATGAGCAGTTCTTC. It codes for CASTREHGDNEQFF.

This clonotype has more than one count but fewer than ten. The chain uses TRBV2 and TRBJ2-3; no clear D gene. The germline V and J ends were trimmed by 7 bases and 5 bases, with 19 bases remaining between them. The CDR3 is 15 residues long. The germline V gene encodes CDR1 SNHLY and CDR2 FYNNEI. The CDR3 DNA is TGTGCCAGCACCCCCCGGGTAATTTTAGGAGATACGCAGTATTTT. As protein: CASTPRVILGDTQYF.

The chain employs TRBV2 and TRBJ2-2; possibly TRBD2 for D (5 bases). Trimming took off 6 bases at V and 2 bases at J, with 13 bases between the two ends. From germline, CDR1 is SNHLY and CDR2 FYNNEI. This CDR3 has 15 amino acids. This chain's CDR3 is CASSGGGGNTGELFF. The CDR3 bases are TGTGCCAGCAGCGGCGGAGGAGGTAACACCGGGGAGCTGTTTTTT. Using reference TRBV2 and TRBJ2-2 for the parts outside the CDR3, the full variable domain is EPEVTQTPSHQVTQMGQEVILRCVPISNHLYFYWYRQILGQKVEFLVSFYNNEISEKSEIFDDQFSVERPDGSNFTLKIRSTKLEDSAMYFCASSGGGGNTGELFFGEGSRLTVL.

V and J are TRBV7-2 and TRBJ2-3, with 10 bases fitting TRBD2. J gave up 2 bases and V 5 bases, and 7 bases lay outside the gene matches. The CDR3 runs 16 residues. Germline lookup yields CDR1 SGHTA and CDR2 FQGNSA. CDR3 in amino acids: CASSATSGLFTDTQYF. For the CDR3, the DNA is TGTGCCAGCAGCGCGACTAGCGGGTTGTTCACAGATACGCAGTATTTT.

This chain joins TRBV15 and TRBJ1-5; tentatively, D is TRBD1 (5 bases). Between the trimmed V and J ends, which lost 3 bases and 9 bases, there was a span of 12 bases. The V gene's germline CDR1 is LNHNV and CDR2 YYDKDF (reference sequence). The CDR3 totals 13 residues. CDR3 region: CATSSRGDRPQHF. The CDR3 nucleotides are TGTGCCACCAGCAGCCGAGGGGACCGGCCCCAGCATTTT.

The gene calls are TRBV5-1 and TRBJ2-5; D is possibly TRBD1 (5 bases). The V end was cut by 4 bases, the J end by 5 bases, with 18 bases between. The germline gives CDR1 SGHRS, CDR2 YFSETQ. CDR3 length equals 15 residues. The DNA of the CDR3 is TGCGCCAGCAGCAGAGTGGACCCAGGGTCGGAGACCCAGTACTTC. Amino acids: CASSRVDPGSETQYF.

As regards this clonotype: A read error may account for a junction end that differs from germline. The chain couples TRBV3-1 to TRBJ2-7; D unclear. This CDR3 contains 13 residues. Germline V gene data show CDR1 as LGHDT and CDR2 as YNNKEL (reference sequence). This chain's CDR3 is CASSQDMSYGQYF. As DNA, the CDR3 is TGTGCCAGCAGCCAAGATATGTCTTACGGGCAGTACTTC.

This clonotype was picked up many times. V usage is TRBV5-1 and J usage is TRBJ2-7, with D possibly being TRBD1 (6 bases). CDR3 length: 12 amino acids. Trimming shortened V by 4 bases and J by 7 bases, and 12 bases separated the two germline ends. The germline gives CDR1 SGHRS, CDR2 YFSETQ. The CDR3 DNA sequence: TGCGCCAGCAGCCAGGGGACCGGGGAGCAGTACTTC. Protein: CASSQGTGEQYF.

The chain combines TRBV6-6 with TRBJ2-5; D may be TRBD2 (6 bases). The CDR3 has 14 residues. Trimming removed 0 bases from V and 4 bases from J, with 9 bases in between. Germline CDR1 and CDR2: MNHNY and SVGAGI (reference sequence). The CDR3 loop reads CASSYSKAGETQYF. The CDR3 region has the DNA TGTGCCAGCAGTTACTCGAAAGCGGGAGAGACCCAGTACTTC.

This clonotype has a handful of counts. V and J are TRBV29-1 and TRBJ2-5; D may match TRBD1 or TRBD2 (6 bases each). The CDR3 is 14 residues long. The ends were cut back, 6 bases at V and 3 bases at J, with 17 bases in the middle. CDR1 is SQVTM and CDR2 is ANQGSEA in the germline V gene. CDR3 amino acids: CSVRGLLSKETQYF. The CDR3 nucleotides are TGCAGCGTCCGGGGGCTTCTTTCCAAAGAGACCCAGTACTTC.

The V and J genes are TRBV12-3 or TRBV12-4 and TRBJ1-2; unclear D gene. CDR3 length equals 15 residues. The ends were cut back, 3 bases at V and 6 bases at J, with 17 bases in the middle. The chain's CDR3 is CASSFGKTGRNGYTF. In nucleotides, the CDR3 is TGTGCCAGCAGTTTCGGCAAAACGGGTCGGAATGGCTACACCTTC.

The chain joins TRBV11-3 to TRBJ2-1; D uncertain. The CDR3 has 13 amino acids. V lost 1 base, J lost 8 bases, and 9 bases lay in between. Germline CDR1 and CDR2: SGHNT and YENEEA. Here the CDR3 DNA reads TGTGCCAGCAGCTTAGCTAGTGTGTATGAGCAGTTCTTC. This gives the protein CASSLASVYEQFF.

In its sample, this clonotype was seen a few times. This rearrangement joins TRBV24-1 to TRBJ2-7, with D tentatively TRBD1 (6 bases). Germline values: CDR1 KGHDR, CDR2 SFDVKD. This CDR3 has 17 amino acids. V lost 5 bases and J 2 bases, leaving 21 bases between the germline ends. The CDR3 reads CATSGNGQGQSTYEQYF. CDR3 bases: TGTGCCACCAGTGGGAATGGTCAGGGGCAATCGACCTACGAGCAGTACTTC.

V gene TRBV20-1 combines with J gene TRBJ2-7, with D perhaps matching TRBD2 (6 bases). CDR3 length equals 13 residues. The germline V and J ends were trimmed by 3 bases and 1 base, with 10 bases remaining between them. Germline V gene sequence: CDR1 DFQATT, CDR2 SNEGSKA (reference sequence). The CDR3 spells CSASGSESYEQYF. CDR3 DNA: TGCAGTGCTAGCGGGAGCGAATCCTACGAGCAGTACTTC.

The CDR3 reads CASREPGPQETQYF. CDR3 nucleotides: TGCGCCAGCAGGGAACCGGGACCCCAAGAGACCCAGTACTTC. V is TRBV5-1 and J is TRBJ2-5; D is possibly TRBD1 or TRBD2 (5 bases each). V was shortened by 5 bases and J by 1 base, with 12 bases between the two germline ends. Per the germline V gene, CDR1 is SGHRS and CDR2 is YFSETQ. The CDR3 contains 14 residues.